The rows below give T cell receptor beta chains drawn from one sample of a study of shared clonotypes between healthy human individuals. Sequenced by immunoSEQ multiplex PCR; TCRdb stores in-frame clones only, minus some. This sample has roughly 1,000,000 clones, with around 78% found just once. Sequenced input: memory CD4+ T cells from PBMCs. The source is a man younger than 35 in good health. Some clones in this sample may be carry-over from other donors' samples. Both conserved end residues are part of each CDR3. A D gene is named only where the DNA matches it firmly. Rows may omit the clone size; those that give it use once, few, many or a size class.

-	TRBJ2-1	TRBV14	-	TGTGCCAGCAGCTTTATAACAGGGCTCGGGGGCAATGAGCAGTTCTTC	CASSFITGLGGNEQFF
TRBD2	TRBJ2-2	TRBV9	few	TGTGCCAGCAGCCTCAGTAGCGGGAGTGCCGCCGGGGAGCTGTTTTTT	CASSLSSGSAAGELFF
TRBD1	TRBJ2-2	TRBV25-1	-	TGTGCCAGCAGTGACCGACAGGGTATGGAGCTGTTTTTT	CASSDRQGMELFF
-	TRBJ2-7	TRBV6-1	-	TGTGCCAGCAGTCAGCGAGGCCCCGACGACGAGCAGTACTTC	CASSQRGPDDEQYF
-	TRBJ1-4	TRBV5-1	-	TGCGCCAGCAGTCCCAGGATGGGGTCTAATGAAAAACTGTTTTTT	CASSPRMGSNEKLFF
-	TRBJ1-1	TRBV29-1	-	TGCAGCGTTGAACTACAGATGAACACTGAAGCTTTCTTT	CSVELQMNTEAFF
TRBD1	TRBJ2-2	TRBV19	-	TGTGCGGGGGGGACAGGGCGGAACACCGGGGAGCTGTTTTTT	CAGGTGRNTGELFF
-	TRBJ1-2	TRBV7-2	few	TGTGCCAGCAGCCCACGCTTAGGCTACGATGGCTACACCTTC	CASSPRLGYDGYTF
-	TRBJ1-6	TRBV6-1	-	TGTGCCAGCAGTGAAGTGGGTATTTCACCCCTCCACTTT	CASSEVGISPLHF
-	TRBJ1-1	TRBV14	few	TGTGCCAGCAGCCAAGGGGTCGGAGGGGAAGCTTTCTTT	CASSQGVGGEAFF
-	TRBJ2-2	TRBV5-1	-	TGCGCCAGCAGCTCAGGGTCCAACACCGGGGAGCTGTTTTTT	CASSSGSNTGELFF
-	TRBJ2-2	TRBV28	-	TGTGCCAGCAGGGGCGGGTGGGAGAAGACCGGGGAGCTGTTTTTT	CASRGGWEKTGELFF
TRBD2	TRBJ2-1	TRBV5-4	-	TGTGCCAGCAGCTCCGGACTAGCCTCCTACAATGAGCAGTTCTTC	CASSSGLASYNEQFF
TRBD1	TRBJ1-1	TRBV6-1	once	TGTGCCATCAGTGAACCAAACAGGGGCCTCAACACTGAAGCTTTCTTT	CAISEPNRGLNTEAFF
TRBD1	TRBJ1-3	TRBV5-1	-	TGCGCCAGCAGCTTAACAGGGGGCGAAAACACCATATATTTT	CASSLTGGENTIYF
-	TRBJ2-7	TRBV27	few	TGTGCCAGCAGTTTTGTGGTGGGATACGAGCAGTACTTC	CASSFVVGYEQYF
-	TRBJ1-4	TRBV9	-	TGTGCCAGCAGCGTAGAACTTACTAATGAAAAACTGTTTTTT	CASSVELTNEKLFF
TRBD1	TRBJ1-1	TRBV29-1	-	TGCAGCGTTGTTGGAAAACAGGGGGCGGGCACTGAAGCTTTCTTT	CSVVGKQGAGTEAFF
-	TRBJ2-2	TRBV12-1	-	TGTGCCAGCAGACTAGCGGGAGACGCCGGGGAGCTGTTTTTT	CASRLAGDAGELFF
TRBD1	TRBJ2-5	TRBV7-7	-	TGTGCCAGCAGCCCCGACAGGGGCCGGGAGACCCAGTACTTC	CASSPDRGRETQYF
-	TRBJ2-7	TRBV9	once	TGTGCCAGCAGCGTATATCCTGGACAGACCTACGAGCAGTACTTC	CASSVYPGQTYEQYF
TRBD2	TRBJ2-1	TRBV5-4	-	TGTGCCAGCAGCACCGGCTCAAGACTAGCGGGCATTTACAATGAGCAGTTCTTC	CASSTGSRLAGIYNEQFF
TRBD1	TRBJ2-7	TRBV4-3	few	TGCGCCAGCAGCCAAACCCCAGGGACAGGGAATTGCTACGAGCAGTACTTC	CASSQTPGTGNCYEQYF